This TCR beta chain was sequenced in a study of blood T cells in healthy people across ages. Study observations and caveats: Per million T cells, TCR beta diversity dropped about linearly as age rose.

A note on this clonotype: Its specificity is unknown.

Germline V gene sequence: CDR1 LGHDT, CDR2 YNNKEL (reference sequence). The CDR3 sequence is 16 residues long. Each sample used at least 6.5 million PBMCs. PCR was performed a second time for about 7 to 11 cycles using a sample-barcoded 5' primer and a J-beta primer mix. From each sample, at least 3 million paired-end reads containing CDR3 were obtained. TCRdb reprocessed the 5' RACE reads with MiXCR, giving one entry per CDR3 protein. This table holds approximately 320,000 distinct CDR3 sequences, around 29% found once. This receptor was identified in a woman in her 70s in good health. The specimen sequenced was blood. The chain joins TRBV3-1 to TRBJ2-7; D remains ambiguous. The end of the DNA aligns better with TRBJ2-1, so the J call may be wrong. In DNA form, the CDR3 reads TGTGCCAGCAGCCAAGCTCTACAGCCCCGAGGTAATGAGCAGTTCTTC. It translates to CASSQALQPRGNEQFF.